The 22 T cell receptor beta chains below all came from one sample that was sequenced in a study of blood T cell repertoires in COVID-19. This table comes from immunoSEQ multiplex PCR, and its TCRdb copy is limited to in-frame clones, with some not included. The sample lists some 150,000 clones; 65% to 90% were seen once. The sequenced sample consisted of peripheral blood. The source is a woman aged 45-59 years in a cohort sampled during active or convalescent COVID-19.

V gene TRBV4-1 combines with J gene TRBJ2-4, with TRBD2 identical over 7 bases. The V gene end was trimmed by 5 bases and the J gene end by 0 bases; junction bases not matched to a gene: 7. Per germline, CDR1 MGHRA and CDR2 YSYEKL. The CDR3 covers 16 residues. The CDR3 coding sequence is TGCGCCAGCAGCTCAAGGGCGGGAGTAGCCAAAAACATTCAGTACTTC. Translated: CASSSRAGVAKNIQYF.

V is TRBV5-1 and J is TRBJ2-7, with a tentative D call TRBD1 (6 bases). The CDR3 runs 13 residues. Germline CDR1 and CDR2: SGHRS and YFSETQ. V gave up 7 bases and J gave up 8 bases, with 19 bases separating them. For the CDR3, the DNA is TGCGCCAGCCGCCGCCCCTCACAGGGACAGCAGTACTTC. Protein: CASRRPSQGQQYF. Combining the CDR3 with reference TRBV5-1 and TRBJ2-7 gives the whole variable domain KAGVTQTPRYLIKTRGQQVTLSCSPISGHRSVSWYQQTPGQGLQFLFEYFSETQRNKGNFPGRFSGRQFSNSRSEMNVSTLELGDSALYLCASRRPSQGQQYFGPGTRLTVT.

This sequence joins TRBV18 and TRBJ2-5, with TRBD1 matching 7 bases. CDR3 length equals 15 residues. The ends lost 3 bases at V and 2 bases at J; junction bases unmatched: 6. Germline V gene sequence: CDR1 KGHSH, CDR2 LQKENI. Here the CDR3 reads CASSPRVGQQETQYF. CDR3 in DNA: TGTGCCAGCTCACCCAGGGTGGGACAGCAAGAGACCCAGTACTTC.

The J gene is TRBJ2-5, the V gene TRBV7-8; 8 bases line up with TRBD2. The V gene's germline CDR1 is SGHVS and CDR2 FQNEAQ. The V and J ends lost 2 bases and 5 bases, in that order; junction bases with no gene match: 10. CDR3 length: 16 amino acids. The CDR3 region has the DNA TGTGCCAGCAGCTTAACTCGGGGGGGGGCCCGGGAGACCCAGTACTTC. This codes for CASSLTRGGARETQYF.

V and J are TRBV5-1 and TRBJ1-4; TRBD1 matches at 8 bases. With 4 bases clipped from V and 3 bases from J, the junction kept 8 bases outside the gene matches. Per germline, CDR1 SGHRS and CDR2 YFSETQ. The CDR3 consists of 16 residues. CDR3 sequence (DNA): TGCGCCAGCAGCATAAATGGACAGGGTCCTAATGAAAAACTGTTTTTT. Translating it yields CASSINGQGPNEKLFF.

The V call is TRBV11-3, the J call TRBJ1-1; weak D call: TRBD1 (6 bases). This CDR3 comprises 15 residues. Germline CDR1 and CDR2: SGHNT and YENEEA. With 4 bases removed from V and 4 bases from J, the gap between germline ends came to 16 bases. This chain's CDR3 is CASSSQGQLATEAFF. As DNA, the CDR3 is TGTGCCAGCAGCTCCCAAGGACAGTTAGCCACTGAAGCTTTCTTT.

The V call is TRBV19, the J call TRBJ2-7; 7 nucleotides agree with TRBD1. The J segment lost 3 bases and the V segment lost 4 bases, leaving 0 bases of the junction unmatched. The germline gives CDR1 LNHDA, CDR2 SQIVND (reference sequence). The CDR3 consists of 12 residues. CDR3 coding DNA: TGTGCCAGTAGTAGGACAGGCTACGAGCAGTACTTC. Translated: CASSRTGYEQYF.

This clone appeared a few times. V is TRBV10-1 and J is TRBJ2-2; 10 positions match TRBD2. After removal of 4 bases from V and 5 bases from J, the junction contained 4 bases not matched to a gene. The CDR3 has 15 amino acids. CDR1 is WNHNN and CDR2 is SYGVQD in the germline V gene (reference sequence). CDR3 nucleotide sequence: TGCGCCAGCAGTGCTCTAGCGGGGGATACCGGGGAGCTGTTTTTT. Translation gives CASSALAGDTGELFF.

This sequence joins TRBV3-1 (or the pseudogene TRBV3-2) and TRBJ1-4; TRBD1 is a possible D gene (5 bases). The CDR3 consists of 13 residues. In germline, CDR1 is LGHDT, CDR2 YNNKEL (reference sequence). V was clipped by 3 bases and J by 7 bases, with 9 bases between them. The CDR3 DNA reads as TGTGCCAGCAGCCATAGGACACTTGAAAAACTGTTTTTT. This encodes CASSHRTLEKLFF.

V and J are TRBV4-3 and TRBJ1-1; TRBD1 is a possible D gene (5 bases). Trimming cost V 1 base and J 4 bases, with 16 bases left between them. The CDR3 contains 16 residues. Germline V gene lookup returns CDR1 LGHNA and CDR2 YSLEER. CDR3: CASSQASGRGGTEAFF. The CDR3 nucleotides read TGCGCCAGCAGCCAAGCCTCGGGGAGGGGTGGCACTGAAGCTTTCTTT.

The chain couples TRBV4-1 to TRBJ2-1; TRBD2 is a possible D gene (6 bases). Germline V gene sequence: CDR1 MGHRA, CDR2 YSYEKL. V gave up 2 bases and J gave up 7 bases, with 21 bases separating them. This CDR3 comprises 17 residues. The CDR3 spells CASSQPFRRRGGNEQFF. For the CDR3, the DNA is TGCGCCAGCAGCCAACCCTTCCGTCGGCGGGGCGGAAATGAGCAGTTCTTC.

CDR3 loop: CASTYRGGYEQYF. CDR3 sequence (DNA): TGTGCCAGCACCTACAGGGGAGGCTACGAGCAGTACTTC. V usage is TRBV2 and J usage is TRBJ2-7; D is possibly TRBD1 (7 bases). Per germline, CDR1 SNHLY and CDR2 FYNNEI. The CDR3 is 13 amino acids. Between the trimmed V and J ends, which lost 7 bases and 3 bases, there was a span of 13 bases.

This clone has just one count. V is TRBV19 and J is TRBJ1-2; D is ambiguous. The CDR3 has 12 residues. The V gene's germline CDR1 is LNHDA and CDR2 SQIVND (reference sequence). V lost 3 bases, J lost 7 bases, and 9 bases lay in between. CDR3 sequence: CASSIEGSGYTF. In nucleotides, the CDR3 is TGTGCCAGTAGTATTGAGGGCTCTGGCTACACCTTC.

The chain couples TRBV15 to TRBJ1-2; a possible D gene is TRBD1 (5 bases). The V end was cut by 0 bases, the J end by 0 bases, with 8 bases between. The CDR3 is 15 residues long. Germline values: CDR1 LNHNV, CDR2 YYDKDF (reference sequence). CDR3 region: CATSRDRQTNYGYTF. Written as DNA, the CDR3 is TGTGCCACCAGCAGAGATCGACAGACTAACTATGGCTACACCTTC.

CDR3 amino acids: CASSVDLAGREGEQFF. The CDR3 nucleotides read TGTGCCAGCAGTGTCGACCTAGCGGGGAGGGAGGGTGAGCAGTTCTTC. This sequence joins TRBV27 and TRBJ2-1, with TRBD2 identical over 9 bases. The CDR3 contains 16 residues. Germline CDR1 and CDR2: MNHEY and SMNVEV (reference sequence). V gave up 5 bases and J gave up 9 bases; unmatched junction bases: 14.

The V call is TRBV3-1 (or the pseudogene TRBV3-2), the J call TRBJ1-5; no clear D gene. Trimming left V 1 base short and J 4 bases short, with 2 bases between. Germline assignment: CDR1 LGHDT and CDR2 YNNKEL (reference sequence). The CDR3 extends over 12 amino acids. CDR3 sequence (DNA): TGTGCCAGCAGCCAAGCGAATCAGCCCCAGCATTTT. The encoded protein is CASSQANQPQHF.

This chain uses TRBV11-2 with TRBJ2-7; TRBD1 matches at 8 bases. V lost 4 bases, J lost 3 bases, and 8 bases stayed unmatched. CDR1 and CDR2 (germline): SGHAT, FQNNGV. There are 15 residues in the CDR3. The CDR3 region is CASSSDPTGVYEQYF. The CDR3 DNA sequence: TGTGCCAGCAGCTCCGACCCGACAGGGGTCTACGAGCAGTACTTC.

The gene calls are TRBV6-5 and TRBJ2-6; TRBD1 might be the D (5 bases). Deletions cut 6 bases from V and 4 bases from J, with 13 bases between. Germline values: CDR1 MNHEY, CDR2 SVGAGI. This CDR3 contains 15 residues. In DNA, the CDR3 is TGTGCCAGCAGGCCAACAGGTTCCGGGGCCAACGTCCTGACTTTC. Encoded protein: CASRPTGSGANVLTF.

The chain recombines TRBV19 with TRBJ1-1, with 8 bases aligning to TRBD1. V gave up 6 bases and J gave up 4 bases; unmatched junction bases: 4. Germline CDR1 is LNHDA and CDR2 is SQIVND (reference sequence). CDR3 size: 13 residues. CDR3 in amino acids: CASSRTGSTEAFF. The CDR3 nucleotides are TGTGCCAGTAGCCGGACAGGGTCCACTGAAGCTTTCTTT.

This clone was observed a single time. The J gene is TRBJ1-1, the V gene TRBV10-3; TRBD1 matches at 7 bases. V was clipped by 7 bases and J by 6 bases; unmatched bases: 8. This CDR3 comprises 13 residues. In germline, CDR1 is ENHRY, CDR2 SYGVKD. The CDR3 DNA reads as TGTGCCATCATTAAAACAGGGGAGGCTGAAGCTTTCTTT. This codes for CAIIKTGEAEAFF.

The CDR3 loop reads CASRRDRGIMNTEAFF. CDR3 nucleotides: TGTGCCAGCAGACGGGACAGGGGGATAATGAACACTGAAGCTTTCTTT. V is TRBV27 and J is TRBJ1-1; 11 bases agree with TRBD1. The CDR3 runs 16 residues. Unmatched junction bases numbered 6, after V lost 6 bases and J lost 0 bases. CDR1 is MNHEY, CDR2 SMNVEV, per germline (reference sequence).

The chain links TRBV30 to TRBJ2-5; tentative D call: TRBD1 (6 bases). V was clipped by 5 bases and J by 5 bases, with 9 bases between them. The CDR3 covers 11 residues. From germline, CDR1 is GTSNPN and CDR2 SVGIG (reference sequence). CDR3 in DNA: TGTGCCTGGGGGGGCGCGGAGACCCAGTACTTC. This codes for CAWGGAETQYF.